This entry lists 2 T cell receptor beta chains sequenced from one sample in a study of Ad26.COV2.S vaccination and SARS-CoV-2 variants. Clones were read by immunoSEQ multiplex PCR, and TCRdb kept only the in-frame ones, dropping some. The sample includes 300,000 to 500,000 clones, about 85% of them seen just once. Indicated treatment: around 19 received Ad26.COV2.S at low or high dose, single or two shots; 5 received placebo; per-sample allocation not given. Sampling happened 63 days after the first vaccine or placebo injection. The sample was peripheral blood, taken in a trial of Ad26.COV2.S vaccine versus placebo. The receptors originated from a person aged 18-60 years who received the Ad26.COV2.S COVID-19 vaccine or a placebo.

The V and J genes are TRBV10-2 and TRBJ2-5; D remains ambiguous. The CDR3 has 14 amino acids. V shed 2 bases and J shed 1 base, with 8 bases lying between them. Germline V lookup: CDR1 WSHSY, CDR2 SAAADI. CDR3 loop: CASSEGRSQETQYF. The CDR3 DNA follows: TGCGCCAGCAGTGAGGGACGGTCCCAAGAGACCCAGTACTTC.

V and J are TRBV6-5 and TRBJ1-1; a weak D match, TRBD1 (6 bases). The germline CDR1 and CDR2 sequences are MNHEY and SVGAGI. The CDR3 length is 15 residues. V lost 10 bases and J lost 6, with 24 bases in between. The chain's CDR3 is CATLSLVFGGPEAFF. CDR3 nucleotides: TGTGCCACTCTTAGTTTAGTCTTCGGGGGGCCTGAAGCTTTCTTT.